This TCR beta chain was sequenced for a study of breast tumors, draining lymph nodes, adjacent tissues (dated by TCRdb to 2016 to 2018). Context from the whole study: The study compared TCR beta repertoires across tumor, adjacent nontumor tissue and axillary lymph nodes from breast cancer patients. In human breast cancer, the study set out to evaluate how tumor, surrounding tissue and draining lymph node repertoires relate to one another and whether T cells may move between these sites. Results and caveats for the whole study, not just this receptor: Tumor and nontumor tissue repertoires were found to be significantly more similar in luminal-like than in basal-like breast cancer. The data were judged consistent with most tumor T cells deriving from the lymph node and then expanding within tumor tissue. The conclusion that tumor T cells originate in lymph nodes was framed as consistent with a hypothesis rather than directly demonstrated. T-cell repertoire diversity in tumors was found to be lower than in lymph nodes but higher than in nontumor tissue, and preferential V and J gene usage was observed.

This clonotype was recorded many times. No cognate antigen has been identified for it. One base away there is no much larger clone; base qualities are not given. Including the terminal cysteine and phenylalanine, the CDR3 comprises 15 residues. Only the CDR3 part of the read is kept: 45 bases, read in frame from the first base. CDR1 and CDR2 (DFQATT, SNEGSKA) derive from the germline V gene (reference sequence). Deletion took 0 bases off V and 2 bases off J, with a span of 13 bases between the germline ends. Sequencer: Illumina HiSeq 2000. TCR beta chain libraries were generated by multiplex PCR amplification. The amplified TCR beta chain products were analyzed by high-throughput sequencing. The public reads were reprocessed in TCRdb via fastp at Q25 and MiXCR, keeping in-frame beta chains. Under each unique CDR3 protein, matching rows form one entry showing the most common genes and DNA. The sample table shows about 35,000 distinct CDR3 sequences, and around 35% are seen once. In total, the top ten clones hold about a tenth of the sample.

The sequence joins TRBV20-1 to TRBJ2-5; the D region possibly corresponds to TRBD2 (5 bases align). The sequence derives from a female donor with breast cancer. Some clones in this sample may be carry-over from other donors' samples. Source material: breast tumor tissue. The encoded CDR3 is CSARDEGRRQETQYF. DNA sequence: TGCAGTGCTAGAGATGAGGGTAGGAGGCAAGAGACCCAGTACTTC.